Shown below are 18 T cell receptor beta chains from a single sample sequenced in a study of Ad26.COV2.S vaccination and SARS-CoV-2 variants. Sequencing was performed with immunoSEQ multiplex PCR; in TCRdb, only in-frame clones are kept and a portion is missing. In the table there are roughly 40,000 clones, 75% to 85% of which are singletons. The sequences come from peripheral blood, collected after recovery from COVID-19. Receptors were obtained from a human donor who had recovered from COVID-19.

The chain carries TRBV7-9 and TRBJ2-1, with TRBD2 as a possible D gene (7 bases). Trimming stripped 4 bases from V and 2 bases from J, with 12 bases between. The CDR3 is made up of 15 amino acids. Germline V CDR1 and CDR2: SEHNR, FQNEAQ (reference sequence). DNA for the CDR3: TGTGCCAGCAGCTCCCCGGGGGGCCCCTACAATGAGCAGTTCTTC. Protein product: CASSSPGGPYNEQFF.

The chain joins TRBV6-2 or TRBV6-3 to TRBJ2-5, with D perhaps matching TRBD2 (6 bases). Germline V CDR1 and CDR2: MNHEY, SVGEGT. The CDR3 has 18 amino acids. Trimming took off 0 bases at V and 2 bases at J, with 19 bases between the two ends. Written as DNA, the CDR3 is TGTGCCAGCAGTTACTCCAGGCGGGGAGGCTGGGCACAAGAGACCCAGTACTTC. Translated, it gives CASSYSRRGGWAQETQYF.

The V call is TRBV27, the J call TRBJ2-1, with TRBD2 matching 13 bases. Germline V gene lookup returns CDR1 MNHEY and CDR2 SMNVEV (reference sequence). Germline trimming cut 4 bases from V and 5 bases from J; bases unmatched to any gene: 5. The CDR3 contains 16 residues. This CDR3 reads CASSSPGTSGNNEQFF. The DNA of the CDR3 is TGTGCCAGCAGTTCCCCCGGGACTAGCGGGAACAATGAGCAGTTCTTC.

The chain couples TRBV6-5 to TRBJ1-1; D gene uncertain. The germline CDR1 and CDR2 sequences are MNHEY and SVGAGI. V was cut by 6 bases and J by 2 bases, with 4 bases left in between. The CDR3 covers 11 residues. CDR3 amino acids: CASSHNTEAFF. DNA of the CDR3: TGTGCCAGCAGCCACAACACTGAAGCTTTCTTT.

The table lists this clone with a few counts. The chain recombines TRBV27 with TRBJ1-6; D not resolved. CDR1 is MNHEY and CDR2 is SMNVEV in the germline V gene (reference sequence). The V end lost 4 bases, the J end lost 5 bases, and 12 bases lay between the germline ends. This CDR3 comprises 15 residues. CDR3 in amino acids: CASSSWADDNSPLHF. In nucleotides, the CDR3 is TGTGCCAGCAGTTCCTGGGCGGACGATAATTCACCCCTCCACTTT.

This rearrangement joins TRBV5-6 to TRBJ2-1; D is ambiguous. Germline V gene lookup returns CDR1 SGHDT and CDR2 YYEEEE. V was trimmed by 6 bases and J by 6 bases, leaving 13 bases between them. This CDR3 is 13 amino acids long. DNA for the CDR3: TGTGCCAGCATCCTTTCCGTTCTCAATGAGCAGTTCTTC. It yields the protein CASILSVLNEQFF. Looking up the rest from reference TRBV5-6 and TRBJ2-1 gives the full variable domain: DAGVTQSPTHLIKTRGQQVTLRCSPKSGHDTVSWYQQALGQGPQFIFQYYEEEERQRGNFPDRFSGHQFPNYSSELNVNALLLGDSALYLCASILSVLNEQFFGPGTRLTVL.

The rearrangement links TRBV6-5 to TRBJ2-7; D may match TRBD1 or TRBD2 (5 bases each). Trimming took off 8 bases at V and 3 bases at J, with 14 bases between the two ends. This CDR3 has 13 amino acids. Germline V CDR1 and CDR2: MNHEY, SVGAGI. The CDR3 DNA is TGTGCCAGCTTGGGGGACGACGTCTACGAGCAGTACGTC. Translation gives CASLGDDVYEQYV.

The chain joins TRBV7-3 to TRBJ2-5; 7 bases match TRBD1. The CDR3 sequence is 16 residues long. The V and J ends lost 2 bases and 1 base, in that order; junction bases with no gene match: 7. Per germline, CDR1 SGHTA and CDR2 FQGTGA. CDR3 in DNA: TGTGCCAGCAGCTTATTCCCCAGGGGGACCCAAGAGACCCAGTACTTC. Amino acid sequence: CASSLFPRGTQETQYF.

This clone was found once. The gene calls are TRBV5-8 and TRBJ2-5, with a weak D call TRBD2 (6 bases). The germline V gene has CDR1 SGHTS and CDR2 YDEGEE. The CDR3 totals 16 residues. Deletions cut 3 bases from V and 5 bases from J, with 20 bases between. As DNA, the CDR3 is TGTGCCAGCAGCTCCTCCGGGACTCTACGGAGGGAGACCCAGTACTTC. Its translation: CASSSSGTLRRETQYF.

This clone showed up just once. The chain employs TRBV11-2 and TRBJ1-2, with a weak D call TRBD1 (5 bases). CDR1 is SGHAT and CDR2 is FQNNGV in the germline V gene. The CDR3 is 15 residues long. V lost 5 bases and J 0 bases, leaving 13 bases between the germline ends. The CDR3 DNA reads TGTGCCAGCAGCCTTTGGGGCCTGGCTAACTATGGCTACACCTTC. It is translated as CASSLWGLANYGYTF.

CDR3 sequence reads: CASMSGGSYEQYF. CDR3 DNA sequence: TGCGCCAGCATGTCCGGGGGATCCTACGAGCAGTACTTC. The V call is TRBV5-1, the J call TRBJ2-7, with TRBD2 as a possible D gene (6 bases). The CDR3 has 13 residues. With 6 bases removed from V and 1 base from J, the gap between germline ends came to 11 bases. Germline-derived CDR1 and CDR2 are SGHRS and YFSETQ. The whole variable domain, filled in from reference TRBV5-1 and TRBJ2-7, reads KAGVTQTPRYLIKTRGQQVTLSCSPISGHRSVSWYQQTPGQGLQFLFEYFSETQRNKGNFPGRFSGRQFSNSRSEMNVSTLELGDSALYLCASMSGGSYEQYFGPGTRLTVT.

The chain uses TRBV5-1 and TRBJ2-5, with D possibly TRBD1 on 6 matching bases. V was pared by 0 bases and J by 0 bases, with 9 bases between. The CDR3 covers 15 residues. Germline V CDR1 and CDR2: SGHRS, YFSETQ. In DNA, the CDR3 is TGCGCCAGCAGCTTGGTGGGGGCGTACCAAGAGACCCAGTACTTC. This gives the protein CASSLVGAYQETQYF.

The chain combines TRBV6-5 with TRBJ2-2, with D maybe TRBD1 (6 bases). Trimming left V 4 bases short and J 4 bases short, with 10 bases between. The CDR3 consists of 14 residues. Looked up from germline, CDR1 is MNHEY and CDR2 is SVGAGI. The CDR3 here is CASSSGVSTGELFF. In DNA form, the CDR3 reads TGTGCCAGCAGTTCAGGGGTGAGCACCGGGGAGCTGTTTTTT.

In nucleotides, the CDR3 is TGCGCCAGCAGCTTGGAGGGCACAGATACGCAGTATTTT. The encoded protein is CASSLEGTDTQYF. J is TRBJ2-3 and V is TRBV5-1, with D hard to call. Germline V gene sequence: CDR1 SGHRS, CDR2 YFSETQ. The CDR3 contains 13 residues. V was clipped by 0 bases and J by 1 base, with 3 bases between them.

V is TRBV19 and J is TRBJ1-1, with 7 bases fitting TRBD1. The trim removed 6 bases at V and 0 bases at J, leaving 7 bases unmatched. The length of the CDR3 is 15 residues. CDR1 and CDR2 (germline): LNHDA, SQIVND (reference sequence). The CDR3 sequence is CASRSRDSLNTEAFF. CDR3 nucleotides: TGTGCCAGTAGGTCCCGGGACAGTCTGAACACTGAAGCTTTCTTT.

This clone was seen only a few times. This chain connects TRBV6-5 to TRBJ2-7; TRBD2 agrees at 13 bases. This CDR3 comprises 15 residues. Germline V lookup: CDR1 MNHEY, CDR2 SVGAGI. Trimming at V came to 6 bases and at J to 4 bases, leaving 6 bases not matched to a gene. CDR3 in amino acids: CASSRLAGGGYEQYV. The DNA for the CDR3 is TGTGCCAGCAGCCGACTAGCGGGGGGCGGTTACGAGCAGTACGTC.

V is TRBV28 and J is TRBJ1-1; D gene ambiguous. Germline CDR1 reads MDHEN; CDR2 reads SYDVKM. The CDR3 is made up of 14 amino acids. V was shortened by 5 bases and J by 8 bases, with 18 bases between the two germline ends. CDR3 sequence: CASSEPPEVTEAFF. The CDR3 DNA follows: TGTGCCAGCAGTGAACCTCCCGAGGTGACAGAAGCTTTCTTT.

The gene calls are TRBV2 and TRBJ2-2, with D maybe TRBD1 (5 bases). Germline V gene data show CDR1 as SNHLY and CDR2 as FYNNEI. The CDR3 contains 14 residues. V lost 7 bases and J 6 bases, leaving 15 bases between the germline ends. Here the CDR3 DNA reads TGTGCCAGCACAATGACAGTCACCGCCGGGGAGCTGTTTTTT. Amino acid sequence: CASTMTVTAGELFF. The whole variable domain, filled in from reference TRBV2 and TRBJ2-2, reads EPEVTQTPSHQVTQMGQEVILRCVPISNHLYFYWYRQILGQKVEFLVSFYNNEISEKSEIFDDQFSVERPDGSNFTLKIRSTKLEDSAMYFCASTMTVTAGELFFGEGSRLTVL.